This T cell receptor beta chain was observed in a study of blood T cell repertoires in COVID-19. Study details: PBMCs, B-cell-depleted T cells, or T cells were the source of the cDNA or gDNA that made up the material.

In the study's own analysis: How many nucleated cells were present was estimated from reference gene primer amplification. Using immunoSEQ multiplex PCR, the repertoire was profiled, and TCRdb retains in-frame clones only, with some absent. V and J calls and clone size come straight from that table; D and trimming were deduced from the DNA. The sample comprises about 210,000 clones, around 91% of which are singletons, and about 5% rests with the top ten. With 2 bases clipped from V and 2 bases from J, the junction kept 8 bases outside the gene matches. The germline CDR1 and CDR2 sequences are SGDLS and YYNGEE. This CDR3 comprises 16 residues.

The rearrangement joins TRBV9 to TRBJ2-3, with 7 bases aligning to TRBD1. The sequencing input was peripheral blood. The sequence came from a woman between 40 and 55 years old with acute or convalescent COVID-19. CDR3 coding DNA: TGTGCCAGCAGCGTTATGGGACAGCTCTCCACAGATACGCAGTATTTT. Translated: CASSVMGQLSTDTQYF.